A selection of T cell receptor beta chains follows, all from one sample in a study of CD8 T cells in ankylosing spondylitis. Via MiXCR, TCRdb re-called the 5' RACE reads, giving one row per CDR3 protein. This sample carries roughly 670,000 distinct CDR3 sequences, under 20% of them seen once, and the ten largest clones take around a fifth. Sample: blood, either unsorted or a sorted T cell fraction (not recorded which). The receptors stem from a male donor with ankylosing spondylitis. CDR3s include the opening cysteine and the closing phenylalanine or tryptophan. D genes are given only for firm matches. Rows may omit the clone size; those that give it use once, few, many or a size class.

CDR3 DNA	CDR3 protein	D gene	V gene	J gene	clone size
TGTGCCAGCAGCCAAGATCTAGCGGGAGGGGGTTCCCTCAAAAACATTCAGTACTTC	CASSQDLAGGGSLKNIQYF	TRBD2	TRBV4-2	TRBJ2-4	few
TGCAGTGCTAGTCAACTTTCCCAAGCGGGTACCCAGTACTTC	CSASQLSQAGTQYF	.	TRBV20-1	TRBJ2-5	.
TGTGCCAGCAGCTTATTCATGGGGGCCGCTGAAGCTTTCTTT	CASSLFMGAAEAFF	.	TRBV7-2	TRBJ1-1	.
TGTGCCAGCAGCCAGGACCTACTAGCGGGAGGCACGCAGTATTTT	CASSQDLLAGGTQYF	TRBD2	TRBV11-2	TRBJ2-3	.
TGTGCCAGCAGCAAGGGGGTGACAGGTGATACGCAGTATTTT	CASSKGVTGDTQYF	.	TRBV25-1	TRBJ2-3	many
TGTGCCAGCAGCGTAACTAGCGGGGGGCCAGACTTC	CASSVTSGGPDF	TRBD2	TRBV7-2	TRBJ2-5	.
TGCGCCAGCAGCCGACGACCAGACACCGGGGAGCTGTTTTTT	CASSRRPDTGELFF	.	TRBV5-1	TRBJ2-2	.
TGTGCCAGCAGCTTGGCTAGCGGGGTCCCTAGGGATGAGCAGTTCTTC	CASSLASGVPRDEQFF	TRBD2	TRBV5-4	TRBJ2-1	.
TGTGCCAGCAGCAGAGGGGCCGGACAACCCACGGGGACCCAGTACTTC	CASSRGAGQPTGTQYF	.	TRBV7-2	TRBJ2-5	.
TGTGCCAGCAGCTTGGTGGGGGTGAATGAAGCTTTCTTT	CASSLVGVNEAFF	.	TRBV5-6	TRBJ1-1	.
TGTGCCAGCAGCTTAGAACTAGCGGGAGGAGGTGCCGGGGAGCTGTTTTTT	CASSLELAGGGAGELFF	TRBD2	TRBV11-2	TRBJ2-2	.
TGTGCCAGCAGCTTAGTAAGCCGGGACAGTTACGAGCAGTACTTC	CASSLVSRDSYEQYF	TRBD1	TRBV7-9	TRBJ2-7	few
TGCAGTGCTAGAGGAAGATCTAGCGGGGCCTCCTACAATGAGCAGTTCTTC	CSARGRSSGASYNEQFF	TRBD2	TRBV20-1	TRBJ2-1	.
TGTGCCATCAGTGAGTCAGGGGGCAGCTATGGCTACACCTTC	CAISESGGSYGYTF	TRBD1	TRBV10-3	TRBJ1-2	few
TGTGCCAGCAGCAAGAGAAGCAGGGGCCAGTGGCAAGAGACCCAGTACTTC	CASSKRSRGQWQETQYF	.	TRBV21-1	TRBJ2-5	few
TGCAGTGCTAGCATGGGACTAGAGGCTACAGATACGCAGTATTTT	CSASMGLEATDTQYF	TRBD2	TRBV20-1	TRBJ2-3	.
TGTGCCAGCAGCTTATTAGGTGGAGTGAACACTGAAGCTTTCTTT	CASSLLGGVNTEAFF	.	TRBV11-2	TRBJ1-1	.
TGTGCCAGCAGAGCGGGGGGTTCCACAGATACGCAGTATTTT	CASRAGGSTDTQYF	TRBD2	TRBV7-3	TRBJ2-3	.
TGCAGTGCCCACAACCCCAGGGCAAACGAGCAGTACTTC	CSAHNPRANEQYF	.	TRBV20-1	TRBJ2-7	.
TGTGCCAGCAGCTTAAAAAGTCCCCCGGAGACCCAGTACTTC	CASSLKSPPETQYF	.	TRBV7-2	TRBJ2-5	.
TGCAGTGCTAGAGATCAACTGGGGGGAGGAGTTGCCTACGAGCAGTACTTC	CSARDQLGGGVAYEQYF	.	TRBV20-1	TRBJ2-7	few
TGTGCCAGCAGTACAGACAGGGGGGTCGCCTACAATGAGCAGTTCTTC	CASSTDRGVAYNEQFF	TRBD1	TRBV28	TRBJ2-1	.
TGTGCCAGCAGCCAAGAGGCGAATCGGGGAGGAGGGGAGACCCAGTACTTC	CASSQEANRGGGETQYF	.	TRBV3-1	TRBJ2-5	.
TGCGCCAGCAGACTAGGACTAGCGGGCACAGATACGCAGTATTTT	CASRLGLAGTDTQYF	TRBD2	TRBV5-1	TRBJ2-3	few
TGTGCCAGCAGCGGAGGGGGACTAGCGGGGCAAGAGACCCAGTACTTC	CASSGGGLAGQETQYF	TRBD2	TRBV9	TRBJ2-5	few
TGCAGTGCTAGCGAGGTGCGGGGGGGCTCTAATACGCAGTATTTT	CSASEVRGGSNTQYF	TRBD2	TRBV20-1	TRBJ2-3	.
TGTGCCAGCAGACCGCTGAGGGATAGCAATCAGCCCCAGCATTTT	CASRPLRDSNQPQHF	.	TRBV6-1	TRBJ1-5	.
TGTGCCAGCAGCTCCCAGACAGGGAATTACGAGCAGTACTTC	CASSSQTGNYEQYF	TRBD1	TRBV7-9	TRBJ2-7	.
TGTGCCAGCAGTGAAGATAGCGCGGGTGAGCAGTTCTTC	CASSEDSAGEQFF	.	TRBV25-1	TRBJ2-1	.
TGTGCCTGGAGTCCCGGACAGGGGCGGAACACTGAAGCTTTCTTT	CAWSPGQGRNTEAFF	TRBD1	TRBV30	TRBJ1-1	.
TGTGCCAGCAGACAGGGTCCCACTGAAGCTTTCTTT	CASRQGPTEAFF	.	TRBV27	TRBJ1-1	.
TGTGCCAGCAGCCGTGGGACTAATGAAAAACTGTTTTTT	CASSRGTNEKLFF	.	TRBV5-1	TRBJ1-4	many
TGCAGTGCTCCAGGGGGTCGGAACTATGGCTACACCTTC	CSAPGGRNYGYTF	TRBD1	TRBV20-1	TRBJ1-2	.
TGCGCCAGCAGCTCTAACTACAATGAGCAGTTCTTC	CASSSNYNEQFF	.	TRBV5-1	TRBJ2-1	.
TGTGCCAGCAGTTTACAGGACGAGCAGTACTTC	CASSLQDEQYF	.	TRBV12-3/TRBV12-4	TRBJ2-7	.
TGTGCCAGCAGCGTAAGTGGGTCCCCGAACACTGAAGCTTTCTTT	CASSVSGSPNTEAFF	.	TRBV9	TRBJ1-1	.
TGCGCCAGCAGCCCAGGGCCGGACAGATCGAACACCGGGGAGCTGTTTTTT	CASSPGPDRSNTGELFF	.	TRBV4-3	TRBJ2-2	few
TGTGCCAGCAGTCCGGGACTAGCGGGAGTAAACGAGCAGTACTTC	CASSPGLAGVNEQYF	TRBD2	TRBV28	TRBJ2-7	few
TGCGCCAGCAGCACAGGGACAGGGGATTTCTACGAGCAGTACTTC	CASSTGTGDFYEQYF	TRBD1	TRBV5-1	TRBJ2-7	once
TGTGCCAGCAGAATCAGCGGGAGAGGCACAGATACGCAGTATTTT	CASRISGRGTDTQYF	TRBD2	TRBV12-3/TRBV12-4	TRBJ2-3	.
TGTGCCAGCAGCGTAGCCCCTGGCGATGGGTACGAGCAGTACTTC	CASSVAPGDGYEQYF	.	TRBV9	TRBJ2-7	few
TGCGCCACCCTGCCTAGCCGGGTGGGAGATACGCAGTATTTT	CATLPSRVGDTQYF	.	TRBV10-2	TRBJ2-3	.
TGTGCCAGCAGCTTTTTCGGGACTAGCGGAAGTTCCTACAATGAGCAGTTCTTC	CASSFFGTSGSSYNEQFF	TRBD2	TRBV11-1	TRBJ2-1	few
TGTGCCTGGAGTGTACTCGGGGGGGGAGACACTGAAGCTTTCTTT	CAWSVLGGGDTEAFF	.	TRBV30	TRBJ1-1	few
TGTGCCAGCAGCCGGTCCGGGACAGGGTTGGGCTATGGCTACACCTTC	CASSRSGTGLGYGYTF	TRBD1	TRBV6-1	TRBJ1-2	many
TGCGCCAGCAGCTTGGAGCAGACGACAGATACGCAGTATTTT	CASSLEQTTDTQYF	.	TRBV5-1	TRBJ2-3	.
TGCAGTGCTAGAGGGCAGGGGGCTAATTACTACGAGCAGTACTTC	CSARGQGANYYEQYF	TRBD1	TRBV20-1	TRBJ2-7	.
TGTGCCATCAGGCTACTAGCGGGTGACACCGGGGAGCTGTTTTTT	CAIRLLAGDTGELFF	TRBD2	TRBV10-3	TRBJ2-2	.
TGTGCCACCAGCAGAGATCGGGACAGCGGTTCACCCCTCCACTTT	CATSRDRDSGSPLHF	TRBD1	TRBV15	TRBJ1-6	few
TGCGCCAGCAGCCAAGATCGGGCGGGTAACTATGGCTACACCTTC	CASSQDRAGNYGYTF	.	TRBV4-3	TRBJ1-2	.
TGTGCCAGCAGCCCCCGCAGGGTGGGCTCCTACGAGCAGTACTTC	CASSPRRVGSYEQYF	.	TRBV7-2	TRBJ2-7	.
TGCGCCAGCAGCCCTAGAGGGACAGAGACTAACTATGGCTACACCTTC	CASSPRGTETNYGYTF	TRBD1	TRBV5-1	TRBJ1-2	few
TGCGCCAGCAGCTTGGCTAGCGGGGGGGCAGGTAATGAGCAGTTCTTC	CASSLASGGAGNEQFF	TRBD2	TRBV5-1	TRBJ2-1	.
TGTGCCAGCAGCTTAGTTTGGGACAGTTACACTGAAGCTTTCTTT	CASSLVWDSYTEAFF	TRBD1	TRBV7-2	TRBJ1-1	.
TGTGCCAGCAGCTTGGGGGGCCATATTTCTGGGGCCAACGTCCTGACTTTC	CASSLGGHISGANVLTF	.	TRBV5-6	TRBJ2-6	once